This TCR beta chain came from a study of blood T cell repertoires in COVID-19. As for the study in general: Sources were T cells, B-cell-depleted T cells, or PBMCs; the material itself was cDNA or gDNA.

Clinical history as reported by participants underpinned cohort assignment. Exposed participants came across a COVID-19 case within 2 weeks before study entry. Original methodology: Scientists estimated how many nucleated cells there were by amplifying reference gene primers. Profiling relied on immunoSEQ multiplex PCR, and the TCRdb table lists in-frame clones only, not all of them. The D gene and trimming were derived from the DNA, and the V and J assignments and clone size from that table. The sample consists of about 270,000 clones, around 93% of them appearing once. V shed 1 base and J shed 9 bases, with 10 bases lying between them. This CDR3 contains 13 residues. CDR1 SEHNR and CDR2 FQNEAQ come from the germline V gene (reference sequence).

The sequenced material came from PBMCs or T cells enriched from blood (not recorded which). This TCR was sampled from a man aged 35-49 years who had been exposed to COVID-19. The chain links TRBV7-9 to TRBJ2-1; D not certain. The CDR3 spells CASSLGVSSEQFF. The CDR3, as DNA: TGTGCCAGCAGCTTAGGAGTATCAAGTGAGCAGTTCTTC.